This TCR beta chain is from a study of STAT5B mutations in CD4+ large granular lymphocyte leukemia. As regards this clone: Its antigen is unknown.

This table comes from immunoSEQ multiplex PCR, and its TCRdb copy is limited to in-frame clones, with some not included. The data contain tens of thousands of clones, about 86% of them seen just once; the ten biggest clones take up roughly 2.5%. The CDR3 is 18 amino acids. Looked up from germline, CDR1 is LNHDA and CDR2 is SQIVND (reference sequence). V was pared by 4 bases and J by 5 bases, with 16 bases of the junction left unmatched. Study-level results: Data were not HLA-matched across samples. Roughly 27% of private leukemic clonotypes occurred rarely in other patients' non-leukemic repertoires. Patient CD4-sorted repertoires stayed more clonal than healthy ones after leukemic-clone removal. 8/27 top patient clones versus 2/35 control clones were TRBV06-family.

The chain recombines TRBV19 with TRBJ2-5; 10 bases agree with TRBD2. The TCR sequence derives from a human donor in good health. Sequenced input: CD4+ T cells from blood buffy coats. The CDR3 sequence is CASSNPSLISGRKETQYF. CDR3 coding DNA: TGTGCCAGTAGTAACCCCTCACTCATTAGCGGGAGGAAGGAGACCCAGTACTTC.